The clone carrying this TCR beta chain occurred many times. TCRdb recomputed calls from the RT-PCR reads with MiXCR, one row per CDR3 protein. The sample has more than 550,000 distinct CDR3 sequences, 13% to 15% seen once; the top ten hold 3.6%. The CDR3 consists of 16 residues. Germline lookup yields CDR1 DFQATT and CDR2 SNEGSKA (reference sequence). Trimming took off 5 bases at V and 0 bases at J, with 17 bases between the two ends. The V call is TRBV20-1, the J call TRBJ2-1; a possible D gene is TRBD2 (5 bases). Sequenced: memory CD4+ T cells from blood. The TCR originated in a female donor in good health, serving as a healthy control. CDR3 residues: CSAPSVVEGSYNEQFF. The CDR3 nucleotides read TGCAGTGCTCCCTCAGTGGTTGAGGGCTCCTACAATGAGCAGTTCTTC.